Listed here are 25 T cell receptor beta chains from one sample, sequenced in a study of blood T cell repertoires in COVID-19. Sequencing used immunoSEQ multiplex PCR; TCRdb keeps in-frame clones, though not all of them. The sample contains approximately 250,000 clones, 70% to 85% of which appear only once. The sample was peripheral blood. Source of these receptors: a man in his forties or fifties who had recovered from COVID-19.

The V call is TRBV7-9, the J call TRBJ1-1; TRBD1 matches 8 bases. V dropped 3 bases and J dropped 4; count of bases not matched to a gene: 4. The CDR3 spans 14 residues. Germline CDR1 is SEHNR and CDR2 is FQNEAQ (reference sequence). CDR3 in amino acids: CASSFTGGRTEAFF. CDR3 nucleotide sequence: TGTGCCAGCAGCTTCACAGGGGGTCGCACTGAAGCTTTCTTT.

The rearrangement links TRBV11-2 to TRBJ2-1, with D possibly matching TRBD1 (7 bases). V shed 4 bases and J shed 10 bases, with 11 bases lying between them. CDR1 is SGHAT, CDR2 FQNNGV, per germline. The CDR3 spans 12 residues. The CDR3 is CASSSEGQEQFF. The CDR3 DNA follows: TGTGCCAGCAGCTCGGAGGGACAGGAGCAGTTCTTC.

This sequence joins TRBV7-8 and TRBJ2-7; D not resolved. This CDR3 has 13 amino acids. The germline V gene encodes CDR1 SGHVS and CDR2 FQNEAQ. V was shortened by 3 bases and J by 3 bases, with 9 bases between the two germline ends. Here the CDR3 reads CASSFSTDYEQYF. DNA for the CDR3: TGTGCCAGCAGCTTTTCAACAGACTACGAGCAGTACTTC.

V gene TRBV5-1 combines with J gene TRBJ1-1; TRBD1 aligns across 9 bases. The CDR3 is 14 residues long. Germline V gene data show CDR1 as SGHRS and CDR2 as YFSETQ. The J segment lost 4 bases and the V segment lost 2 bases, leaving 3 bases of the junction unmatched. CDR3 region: CASSLQGARTEAFF. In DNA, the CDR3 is TGCGCCAGCAGCTTACAGGGGGCGCGCACTGAAGCTTTCTTT.

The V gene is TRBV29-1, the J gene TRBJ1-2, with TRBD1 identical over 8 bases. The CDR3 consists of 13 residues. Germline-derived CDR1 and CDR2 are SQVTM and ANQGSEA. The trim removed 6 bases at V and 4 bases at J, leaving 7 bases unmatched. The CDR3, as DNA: TGCAGCGTCTCGGGACAGGAGGGCTATGGCTACACCTTC. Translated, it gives CSVSGQEGYGYTF.

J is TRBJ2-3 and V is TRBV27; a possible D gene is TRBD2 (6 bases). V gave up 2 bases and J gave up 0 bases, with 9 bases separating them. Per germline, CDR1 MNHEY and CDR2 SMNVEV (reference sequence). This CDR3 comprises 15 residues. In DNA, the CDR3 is TGTGCCAGCAGTTTACAGCTAGCGAGCACAGATACGCAGTATTTT. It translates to CASSLQLASTDTQYF.

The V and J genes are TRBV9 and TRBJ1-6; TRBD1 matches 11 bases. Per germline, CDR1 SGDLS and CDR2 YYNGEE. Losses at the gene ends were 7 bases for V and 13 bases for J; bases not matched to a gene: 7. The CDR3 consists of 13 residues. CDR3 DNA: TGTGCCAGCCAAGGACAGGGGGCGAGTCCCCTCCACTTT. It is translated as CASQGQGASPLHF.

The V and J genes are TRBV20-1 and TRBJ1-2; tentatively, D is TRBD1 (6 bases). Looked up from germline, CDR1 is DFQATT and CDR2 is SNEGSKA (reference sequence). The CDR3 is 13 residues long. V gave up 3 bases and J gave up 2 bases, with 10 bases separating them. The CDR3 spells CSASTGTNYGYTF. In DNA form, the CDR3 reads TGCAGTGCTAGTACAGGGACAAACTATGGCTACACCTTC.

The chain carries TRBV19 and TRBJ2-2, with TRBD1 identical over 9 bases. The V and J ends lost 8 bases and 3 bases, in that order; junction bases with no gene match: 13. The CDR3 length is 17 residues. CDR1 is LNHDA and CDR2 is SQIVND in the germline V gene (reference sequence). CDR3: CASPVQGAGLDTGELFF. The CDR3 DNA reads TGTGCCAGTCCCGTACAGGGGGCGGGGTTGGACACCGGGGAGCTGTTTTTT.

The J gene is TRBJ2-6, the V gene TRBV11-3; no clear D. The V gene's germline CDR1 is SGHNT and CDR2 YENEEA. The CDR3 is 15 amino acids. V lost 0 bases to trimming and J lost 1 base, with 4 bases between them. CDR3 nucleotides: TGTGCCAGCAGCTTAGACGGGTCTGGGGCCAACGTCCTGACTTTC. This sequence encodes CASSLDGSGANVLTF.

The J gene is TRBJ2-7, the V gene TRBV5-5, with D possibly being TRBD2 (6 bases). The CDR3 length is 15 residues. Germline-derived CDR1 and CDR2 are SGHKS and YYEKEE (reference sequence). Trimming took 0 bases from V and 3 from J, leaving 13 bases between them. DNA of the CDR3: TGTGCCAGCAGCTTGGGTCCCGGGCGGGGCTACGAGCAGTACTTC. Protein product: CASSLGPGRGYEQYF.

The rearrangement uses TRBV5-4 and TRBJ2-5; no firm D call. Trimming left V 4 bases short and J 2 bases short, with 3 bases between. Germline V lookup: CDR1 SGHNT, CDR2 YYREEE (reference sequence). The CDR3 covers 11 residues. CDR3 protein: CASSPQETQYF. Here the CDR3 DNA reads TGTGCCAGCAGCCCTCAAGAGACCCAGTACTTC. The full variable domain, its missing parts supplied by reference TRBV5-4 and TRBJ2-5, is ETGVTQSPTHLIKTRGQQVTLRCSSQSGHNTVSWYQQALGQGPQFIFQYYREEENGRGNFPPRFSGLQFPNYSSELNVNALELDDSALYLCASSPQETQYFGPGTRLLVL.

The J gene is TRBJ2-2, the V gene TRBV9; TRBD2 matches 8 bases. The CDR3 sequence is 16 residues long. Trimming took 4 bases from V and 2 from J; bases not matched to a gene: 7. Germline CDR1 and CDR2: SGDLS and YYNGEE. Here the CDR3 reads CASSPGAGGNTGELFF. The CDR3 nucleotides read TGTGCCAGCAGCCCGGGGGCGGGAGGAAACACCGGGGAGCTGTTTTTT.

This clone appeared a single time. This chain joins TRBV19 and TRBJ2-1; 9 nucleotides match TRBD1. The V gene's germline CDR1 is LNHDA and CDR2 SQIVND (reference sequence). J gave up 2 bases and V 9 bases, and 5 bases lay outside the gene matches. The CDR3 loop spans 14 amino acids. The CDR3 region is CASRQGDPYNEQFF. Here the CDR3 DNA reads TGTGCCAGCAGACAGGGGGACCCCTACAATGAGCAGTTCTTC. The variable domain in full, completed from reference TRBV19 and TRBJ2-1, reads DGGITQSPKYLFRKEGQNVTLSCEQNLNHDAMYWYRQDPGQGLRLIYYSQIVNDFQKGDIAEGYSVSREKKESFPLTVTSAQKNPTAFYLCASRQGDPYNEQFFGPGTRLTVL.

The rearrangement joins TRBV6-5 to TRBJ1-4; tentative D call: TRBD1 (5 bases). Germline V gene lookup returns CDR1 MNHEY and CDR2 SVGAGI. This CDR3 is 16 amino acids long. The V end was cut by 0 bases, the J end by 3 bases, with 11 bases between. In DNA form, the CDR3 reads TGTGCCAGCAGTTACTCATGGGAGGGGTCTAATGAAAAACTGTTTTTT. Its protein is CASSYSWEGSNEKLFF.

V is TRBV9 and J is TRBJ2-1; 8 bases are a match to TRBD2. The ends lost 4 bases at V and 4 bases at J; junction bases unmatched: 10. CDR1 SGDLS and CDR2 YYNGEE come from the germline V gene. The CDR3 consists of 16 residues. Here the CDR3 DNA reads TGTGCCAGCAGCTTCCTAAAGCGGGGGCTTTACAATGAGCAGTTCTTC. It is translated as CASSFLKRGLYNEQFF.

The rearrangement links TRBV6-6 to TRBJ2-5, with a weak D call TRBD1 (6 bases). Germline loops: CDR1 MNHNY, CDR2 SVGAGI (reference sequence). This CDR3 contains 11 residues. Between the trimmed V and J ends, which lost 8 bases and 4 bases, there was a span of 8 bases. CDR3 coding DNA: TGTGCCAGCGGCAGGGGAGAGACCCAGTACTTC. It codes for CASGRGETQYF.

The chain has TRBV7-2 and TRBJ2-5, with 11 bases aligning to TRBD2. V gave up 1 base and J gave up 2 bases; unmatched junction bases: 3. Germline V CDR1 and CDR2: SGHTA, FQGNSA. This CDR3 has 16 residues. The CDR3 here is CASSLGASGGQETQYF. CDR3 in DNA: TGTGCCAGCAGCTTAGGCGCTAGCGGGGGGCAAGAGACCCAGTACTTC.

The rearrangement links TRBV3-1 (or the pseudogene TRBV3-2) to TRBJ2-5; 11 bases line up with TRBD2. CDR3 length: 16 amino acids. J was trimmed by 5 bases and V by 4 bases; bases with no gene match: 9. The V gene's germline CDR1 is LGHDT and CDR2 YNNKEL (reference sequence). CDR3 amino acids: CASSPQIAGGSETQYF. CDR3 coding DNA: TGTGCCAGCAGCCCACAGATAGCGGGGGGGTCGGAGACCCAGTACTTC.

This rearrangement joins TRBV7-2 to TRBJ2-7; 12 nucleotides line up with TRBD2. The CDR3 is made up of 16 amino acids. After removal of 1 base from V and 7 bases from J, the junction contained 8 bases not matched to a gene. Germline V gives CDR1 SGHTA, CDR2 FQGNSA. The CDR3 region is CASSLGASGGAREQYF. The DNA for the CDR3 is TGTGCCAGCAGCTTAGGAGCTAGCGGGGGGGCGAGAGAGCAGTACTTC.

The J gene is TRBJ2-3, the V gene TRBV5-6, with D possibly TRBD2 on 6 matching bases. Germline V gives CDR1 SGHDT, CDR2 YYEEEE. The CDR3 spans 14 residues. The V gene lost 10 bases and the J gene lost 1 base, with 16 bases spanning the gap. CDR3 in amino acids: CAAGGGDGTDTQYF. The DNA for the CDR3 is TGTGCCGCGGGTGGAGGGGACGGCACAGATACGCAGTATTTT.

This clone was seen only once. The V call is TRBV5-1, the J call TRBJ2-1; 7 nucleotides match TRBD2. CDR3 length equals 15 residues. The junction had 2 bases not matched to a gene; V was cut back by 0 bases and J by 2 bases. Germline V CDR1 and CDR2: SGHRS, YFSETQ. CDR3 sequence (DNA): TGCGCCAGCAGCTTGGCGGCGGGGGCCTACAATGAGCAGTTCTTC. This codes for CASSLAAGAYNEQFF.

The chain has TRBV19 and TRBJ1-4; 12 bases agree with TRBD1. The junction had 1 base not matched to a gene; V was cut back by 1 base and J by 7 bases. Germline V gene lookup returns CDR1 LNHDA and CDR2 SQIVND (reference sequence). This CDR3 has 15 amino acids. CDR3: CASSIGDRGPEKLFF. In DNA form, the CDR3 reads TGTGCCAGTAGTATAGGGGACAGGGGGCCTGAAAAACTGTTTTTT.

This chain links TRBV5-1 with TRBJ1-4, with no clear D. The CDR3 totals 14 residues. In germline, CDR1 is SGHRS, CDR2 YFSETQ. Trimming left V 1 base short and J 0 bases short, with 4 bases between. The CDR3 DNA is TGCGCCAGCAGCTTGCAGACAACTAATGAAAAACTGTTTTTT. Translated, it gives CASSLQTTNEKLFF.

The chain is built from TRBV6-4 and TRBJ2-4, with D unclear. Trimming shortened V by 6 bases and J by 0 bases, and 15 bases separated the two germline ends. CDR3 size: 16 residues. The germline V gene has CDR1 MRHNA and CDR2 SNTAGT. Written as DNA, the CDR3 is TGTGCCAGCAGGTGGTTCGGCGGAGTAGCCAAAAACATTCAGTACTTC. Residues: CASRWFGGVAKNIQYF.